This T cell receptor beta chain appears in the sequencing data of a study of regulatory T cells in long-lasting Graves disease. Trimming left V 5 bases short and J 1 base short, with 11 bases between. CDR1 and CDR2 (germline): MNHNS, SASEGT. This CDR3 is built from 14 residues. Time point given: newly diagnosed GD, antithyroid drugs for less than 3 months. Following extraction of RNA from PBMCs, that RNA was used to make the TCR library. Whole-study results and caveats: Limited samples may have lowered accuracy.

This clonotype came up many times. Its antigen remains unidentified. The authors built TCR beta libraries using iRepertoire HTBI primers and Arm-PCR of CDR3 regions. TCRdb ran MiXCR on the multiplex PCR reads and lists one entry per CDR3 protein. In the table there are 440,000 or so distinct CDR3 sequences, around 14% of which are singletons. In addition, the sample was reused for a study of T cells in Graves' hyperthyroidism and ophthalmopathy. That source adds: Ophthalmopathy onset followed model prediction by a median approximately seven months.

V gene TRBV6-1 combines with J gene TRBJ2-5, with no clear D. The source was peripheral blood mononuclear cells (PBMCs), collected at new diagnosis, from a patient treated with antithyroid drugs. The receptor was isolated from a woman in her 30s with Graves disease. The CDR3 is CASSPLTTQETQYF. In DNA, the CDR3 is TGTGCCAGCAGTCCCCTGACAACCCAAGAGACCCAGTACTTC.